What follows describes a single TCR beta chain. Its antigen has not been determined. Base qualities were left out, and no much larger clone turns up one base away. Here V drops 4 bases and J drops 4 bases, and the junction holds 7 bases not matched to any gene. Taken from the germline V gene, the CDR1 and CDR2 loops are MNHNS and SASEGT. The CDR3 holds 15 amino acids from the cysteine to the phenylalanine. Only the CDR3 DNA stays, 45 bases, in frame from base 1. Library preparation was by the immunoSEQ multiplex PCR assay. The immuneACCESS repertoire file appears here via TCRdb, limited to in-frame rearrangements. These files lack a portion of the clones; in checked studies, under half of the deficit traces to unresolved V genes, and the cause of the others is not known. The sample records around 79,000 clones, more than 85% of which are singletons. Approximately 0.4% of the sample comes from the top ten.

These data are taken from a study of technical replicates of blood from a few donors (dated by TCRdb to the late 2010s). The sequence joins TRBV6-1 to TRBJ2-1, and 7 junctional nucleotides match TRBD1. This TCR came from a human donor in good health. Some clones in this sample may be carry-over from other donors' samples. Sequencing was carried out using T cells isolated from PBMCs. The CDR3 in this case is CASSVVGQAYNEQFF. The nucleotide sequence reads TGTGCCAGCAGTGTGGTAGGACAGGCTTACAATGAGCAGTTCTTC.